The T cell receptor beta chain described here comes from a study of shared clonotypes between healthy human individuals. Unmatched junction bases numbered 9, after V lost 6 bases and J lost 9 bases. Germline values: CDR1 SQVTM, CDR2 ANQGSEA. The CDR3 is made up of 13 amino acids. Over several immunoSEQ plates, each subset's genomic DNA was distributed in even portions. Method: immunoSEQ multiplex PCR; TCRdb's copy keeps in-frame clones and lacks some. The sample consists of just over 2,000,000 clones, 95% of them appearing once. Findings and caveats of the study: What naive subsets generally showed was a larger estimated richness than memory subsets showed.

A note on this clone: Its antigen is still unknown.

The sample taken for sequencing was naive CD4+ T cells sorted from blood. Subset given: CD45RA+ positively selected. This TCR was recovered from a man aged 18 to 30 in good health. The chain employs TRBV29-1 and TRBJ2-1, with 9 bases lining up with TRBD2. In DNA, the CDR3 is TGCAGCGTCTCGCGCGGGGGGGCAGGTGAGCAGTTCTTC. The encoded protein is CSVSRGGAGEQFF.